This TCR beta chain is drawn from a study of blood T cell repertoires in COVID-19. Germline V gene sequence: CDR1 SNHLY, CDR2 FYNNEI. V shed 11 bases and J 5 bases; nucleotides not matched to a gene: 9. CDR3 length: 14 residues. Clones were sequenced by immunoSEQ multiplex PCR, and TCRdb holds only the in-frame ones, with some missing. The sample has some 260,000 clones, approximately 86% seen once. The specimen was peripheral blood. This clonotype was obtained from a man at least 80 years old with acute or convalescent COVID-19. The chain has TRBV2 and TRBJ2-2; 9 nucleotides line up with TRBD2. The CDR3 nucleotides are TGTGCCTCTTCAATGGCGGGAGGGACCGGGGAGCTGTTTTTT. Translated, it gives CASSMAGGTGELFF.